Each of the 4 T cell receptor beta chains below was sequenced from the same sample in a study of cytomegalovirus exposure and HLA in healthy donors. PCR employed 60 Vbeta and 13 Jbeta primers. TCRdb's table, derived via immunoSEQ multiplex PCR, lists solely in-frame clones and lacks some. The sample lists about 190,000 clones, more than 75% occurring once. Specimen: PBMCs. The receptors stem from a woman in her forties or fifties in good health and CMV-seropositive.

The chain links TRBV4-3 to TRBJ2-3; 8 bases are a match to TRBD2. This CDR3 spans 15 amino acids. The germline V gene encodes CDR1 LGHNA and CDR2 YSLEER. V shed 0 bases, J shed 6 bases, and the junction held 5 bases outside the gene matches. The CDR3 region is CASSQETRGGDTQYF. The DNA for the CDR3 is TGCGCCAGCAGCCAAGAAACCCGGGGGGGTGATACGCAGTATTTT.

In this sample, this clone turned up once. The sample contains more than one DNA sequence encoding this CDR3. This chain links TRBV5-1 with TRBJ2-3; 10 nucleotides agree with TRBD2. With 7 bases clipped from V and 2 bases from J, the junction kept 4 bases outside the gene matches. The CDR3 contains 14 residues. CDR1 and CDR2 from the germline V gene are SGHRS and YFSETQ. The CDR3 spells CASQLAGSTDTQYF. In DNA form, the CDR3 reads TGCGCCAGCCAACTAGCGGGGTCCACAGATACGCAGTATTTT. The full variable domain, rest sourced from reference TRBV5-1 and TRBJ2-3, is KAGVTQTPRYLIKTRGQQVTLSCSPISGHRSVSWYQQTPGQGLQFLFEYFSETQRNKGNFPGRFSGRQFSNSRSEMNVSTLELGDSALYLCASQLAGSTDTQYFGPGTRLTVL.

The CDR3 coding sequence is TGTGCCAGCAGCTCGACCGGGACAGGGGTCTTAAACTATGGCTACACCTTC. It is translated as CASSSTGTGVLNYGYTF. The chain employs TRBV27 and TRBJ1-2; 10 bases match TRBD1. Losses at the gene ends were 6 bases for V and 2 bases for J; bases not matched to a gene: 12. The CDR3 has 17 residues. Per germline, CDR1 MNHEY and CDR2 SMNVEV (reference sequence).

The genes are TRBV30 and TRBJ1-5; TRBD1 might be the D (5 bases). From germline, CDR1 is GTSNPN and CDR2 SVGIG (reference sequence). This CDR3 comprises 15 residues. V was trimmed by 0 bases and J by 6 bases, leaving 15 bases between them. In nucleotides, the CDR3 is TGTGCCTGGAGTGTAATGAGTCAGGGCGGTCAGCCCCAGCATTTT. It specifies CAWSVMSQGGQPQHF.